This T cell receptor beta chain was sequenced during a study of blood T cell repertoires in COVID-19. Study in general: Nucleic acid was either cDNA or gDNA, and it came from T cells, B-cell-depleted T cells, or PBMCs.

Source study methods: Estimated nucleated cell counts came from reference gene primer amplification. TCRdb keeps only in-frame clones here, not all; method: immunoSEQ multiplex PCR. For V, J and clone size, that table is used; D and trimming come from the DNA. The data contain about 190,000 clones, nearly 90% of them singletons. This receptor was identified in a woman between 40 and 50 years old who had recovered from COVID-19. Sequencing was carried out using peripheral blood.

CDR3 sequence (DNA): TGCAGCGCCCTTGACAGGGACAATGGCTACACCTTC. Protein: CSALDRDNGYTF. V usage is TRBV29-1 and J usage is TRBJ1-2; 7 bases match TRBD1. Germline CDR1 reads SQVTM; CDR2 reads ANQGSEA. V lost 7 bases, J lost 6 bases, and 8 bases stayed unmatched. The CDR3 covers 12 residues. Combining the CDR3 with reference TRBV29-1 and TRBJ1-2 gives the whole variable domain SAVISQKPSRDICQRGTSLTIQCQVDSQVTMMFWYRQQPGQSLTLIATANQGSEATYESGFVIDKFPISRPNLTFSTLTVSNMSPEDSSIYLCSALDRDNGYTFGSGTRLTVV.